The 9 T cell receptor beta chains reported below all come from one sample, sequenced in a study of T cells in Graves' hyperthyroidism and ophthalmopathy. TCR beta CDR3 regions were amplified from RNA transcripts. When the TCR CDR3 underwent first-round RT-PCR, the HTBI primer set was used. TCRdb reprocessed the multiplex PCR reads via MiXCR and lists one record per CDR3 protein. The top ten hold about 12% of the sample, which has about 640,000 distinct CDR3 sequences, more than 12% seen once. The sequenced sample was blood. All receptors come from a woman in her 50s with Graves' ophthalmopathy.

This clonotype has more than one count but fewer than ten. A much larger clone differs by one base, so this may be a read error. The chain combines TRBV6-2 or TRBV6-3 with TRBJ2-7; 10 bases map to TRBD1. This CDR3 has 14 amino acids. With V trimmed by 5 bases and J by 5 bases, 6 bases remained unmatched. Germline V gene sequence: CDR1 MNHEY, CDR2 SVGEGT. The CDR3 DNA reads as TGTGCCAGCAGTGCCGGGACAGGGGCGCACGAGCAGTACTTC. It yields the protein CASSAGTGAHEQYF.

The gene calls are TRBV10-3 and TRBJ2-1, with 11 bases lining up with TRBD2. The CDR3 spans 17 residues. The V gene's germline CDR1 is ENHRY and CDR2 SYGVKD. Unmatched junction bases numbered 11, after V lost 2 bases and J lost 8 bases. In DNA form, the CDR3 reads TGTGCCATCAGTGAGCCGGTAGCGGGAGGGCCCTCCCATGAGCAGTTCTTC. Its protein product is CAISEPVAGGPSHEQFF.

The chain uses TRBV19 and TRBJ1-5, with 9 bases aligning to TRBD1. There are 15 residues in the CDR3. V gave up 7 bases and J gave up 5 bases; unmatched junction bases: 9. CDR1 is LNHDA and CDR2 is SQIVND in the germline V gene (reference sequence). The CDR3, as DNA: TGTGCCAGTACGCCGGGACAGGGAATTGATCAGCCCCAGCATTTT. Amino acids: CASTPGQGIDQPQHF.

This clonotype was seen repeatedly, ten times or more. The chain carries TRBV5-1 and TRBJ2-1; 8 bases map to TRBD2. V lost 2 bases and J lost 1; bases outside the gene matches: 2. The V gene's germline CDR1 is SGHRS and CDR2 YFSETQ. The length of the CDR3 is 15 residues. CDR3 sequence: CASSFGTRSYNEQFF. The CDR3 region has the DNA TGCGCCAGCAGCTTCGGGACTAGGTCCTACAATGAGCAGTTCTTC.

This clonotype was found a few times. The rearrangement uses TRBV5-1 and TRBJ2-5; no definite D call. Trimming took 1 base from V and 1 from J, leaving 8 bases between them. There are 14 residues in the CDR3. Germline values: CDR1 SGHRS, CDR2 YFSETQ. The CDR3: CASSLIGTQETQYF. In nucleotides, the CDR3 is TGCGCCAGCAGCTTGATTGGAACCCAAGAGACCCAGTACTTC.

This clonotype was seen many times. This chain links TRBV5-1 with TRBJ2-1, with D perhaps TRBD2 (6 bases). The length of the CDR3 is 14 residues. V dropped 7 bases and J dropped 5 bases, with 16 bases sitting between them. Looked up from germline, CDR1 is SGHRS and CDR2 is YFSETQ. This CDR3 is CASQWMGRNNEQFF. The CDR3 DNA follows: TGCGCCAGCCAATGGATGGGGAGGAACAATGAGCAGTTCTTC.

This clonotype was seen a few times. This chain uses TRBV6-2 or TRBV6-3 with TRBJ2-6; D is unresolved. V was clipped by 6 bases and J by 4 bases, with 10 bases between them. CDR3 length: 14 amino acids. In germline, CDR1 is MNHEY, CDR2 SVGEGT. The chain's CDR3 is CASSHVIGANVLTF. The CDR3 DNA sequence: TGTGCCAGCAGCCACGTGATAGGGGCCAACGTCCTGACTTTC.

This clonotype was recorded only once. This could be a read error, since a much larger clone is one nucleotide away. The chain uses TRBV11-2 and TRBJ2-2; TRBD2 matches 11 bases. V lost 5 bases to trimming and J lost 0 bases; unmatched junction nucleotides: 2. CDR1 is SGHAT, CDR2 FQNNGV, per germline. CDR3 length: 16 amino acids. CDR3 sequence: CASSKLAGANTGELFF. The CDR3 DNA is TGTGCCAGCAGCAAACTAGCGGGAGCGAACACCGGGGAGCTGTTTTTT.

This clonotype showed up many times. The chain uses TRBV6-1 and TRBJ2-7; D uncertain. Per the germline V gene, CDR1 is MNHNS and CDR2 is SASEGT. Between the trimmed V and J ends, which lost 4 bases and 5 bases, there was a span of 15 bases. This CDR3 has 14 residues. CDR3 bases: TGTGCCAGCAGTGTATCCCGTCTAGGCAACGAGCAGTACTTC. This codes for CASSVSRLGNEQYF.